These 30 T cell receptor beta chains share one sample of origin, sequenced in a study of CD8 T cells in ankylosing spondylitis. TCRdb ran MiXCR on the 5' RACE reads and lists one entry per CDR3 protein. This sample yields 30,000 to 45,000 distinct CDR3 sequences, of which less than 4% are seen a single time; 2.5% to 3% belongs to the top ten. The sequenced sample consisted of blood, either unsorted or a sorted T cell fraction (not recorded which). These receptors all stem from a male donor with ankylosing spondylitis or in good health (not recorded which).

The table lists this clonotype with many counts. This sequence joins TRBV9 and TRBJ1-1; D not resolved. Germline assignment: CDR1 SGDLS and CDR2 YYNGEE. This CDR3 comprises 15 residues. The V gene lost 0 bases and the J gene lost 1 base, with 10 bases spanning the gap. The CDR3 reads CASSVEAGPNTEAFF. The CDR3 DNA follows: TGTGCCAGCAGCGTAGAGGCAGGACCGAACACTGAAGCTTTCTTT.

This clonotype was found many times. The CDR3 nucleotides are TGTGCCAGCAGCGTAGGACCCTTTGAAGCTGGAAACACCATATATTTT. It encodes CASSVGPFEAGNTIYF. This rearrangement joins TRBV9 to TRBJ1-3, with D uncertain. The CDR3 covers 16 residues. Germline lookup yields CDR1 SGDLS and CDR2 YYNGEE. V gave up 0 bases and J gave up 2 bases, with 12 bases separating them.

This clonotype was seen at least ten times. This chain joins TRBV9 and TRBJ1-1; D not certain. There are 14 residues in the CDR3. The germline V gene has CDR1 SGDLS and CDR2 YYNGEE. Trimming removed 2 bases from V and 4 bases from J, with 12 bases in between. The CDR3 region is CASSVHGESTEAFF. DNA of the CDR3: TGTGCCAGCAGCGTCCATGGGGAATCCACTGAAGCTTTCTTT.

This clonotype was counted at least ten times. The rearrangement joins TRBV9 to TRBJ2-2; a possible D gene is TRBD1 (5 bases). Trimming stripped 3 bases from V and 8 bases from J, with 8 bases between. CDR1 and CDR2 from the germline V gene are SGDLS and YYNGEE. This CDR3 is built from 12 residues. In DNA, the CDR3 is TGTGCCAGCAGCGCAGGGATAGGGGAGCTGTTTTTT. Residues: CASSAGIGELFF.

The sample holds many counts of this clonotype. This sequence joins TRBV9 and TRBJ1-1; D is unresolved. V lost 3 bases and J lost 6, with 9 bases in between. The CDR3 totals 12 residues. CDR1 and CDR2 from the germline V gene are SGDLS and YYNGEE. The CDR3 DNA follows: TGTGCCAGCAGCGCAACTGGTGCTGAAGCTTTCTTT. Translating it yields CASSATGAEAFF.

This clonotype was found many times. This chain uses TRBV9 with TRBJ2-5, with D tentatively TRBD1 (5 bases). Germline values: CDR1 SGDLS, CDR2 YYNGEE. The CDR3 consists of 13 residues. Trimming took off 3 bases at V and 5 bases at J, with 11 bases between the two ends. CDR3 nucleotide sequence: TGTGCCAGCAGCGGACAGAGTCCTGAGACCCAGTACTTC. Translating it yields CASSGQSPETQYF.

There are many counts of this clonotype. The CDR3 region is CASSGGSATEAFF. The CDR3 bases are TGTGCCAGCAGCGGCGGGTCGGCGACTGAAGCTTTCTTT. This chain links TRBV9 with TRBJ1-1; D remains ambiguous. The germline V gene has CDR1 SGDLS and CDR2 YYNGEE. This CDR3 region has 13 residues. Trimming left V 3 bases short and J 5 bases short, with 11 bases between.

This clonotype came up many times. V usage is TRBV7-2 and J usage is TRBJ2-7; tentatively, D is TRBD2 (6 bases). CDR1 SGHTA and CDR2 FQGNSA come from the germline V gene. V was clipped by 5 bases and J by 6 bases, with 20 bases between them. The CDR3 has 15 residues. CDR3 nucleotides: TGTGCCAGCAGCCAGCAGCTTCGGCGGGGTCCCGAGCAGTACGTC. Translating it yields CASSQQLRRGPEQYV.

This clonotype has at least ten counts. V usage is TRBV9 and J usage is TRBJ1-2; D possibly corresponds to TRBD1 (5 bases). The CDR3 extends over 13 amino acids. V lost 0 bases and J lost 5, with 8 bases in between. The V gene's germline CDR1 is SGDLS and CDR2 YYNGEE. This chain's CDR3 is CASSVDTGYGYTF. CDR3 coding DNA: TGTGCCAGCAGCGTAGACACAGGTTATGGCTACACCTTC.

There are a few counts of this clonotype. The CDR3 DNA reads TGTGCCAGCAGCGTAGCGACTAGCGGCAATGAGCAGTTCTTC. Protein sequence: CASSVATSGNEQFF. The chain couples TRBV9 to TRBJ2-1; 9 bases map to TRBD2. Germline loops: CDR1 SGDLS, CDR2 YYNGEE. The length of the CDR3 is 14 residues. V lost 0 bases to trimming and J lost 6 bases; unmatched junction nucleotides: 1. Filled out from reference TRBV9 and TRBJ2-1, the complete variable domain reads DSGVTQTPKHLITATGQRVTLRCSPRSGDLSVYWYQQSLDQGLQFLIQYYNGEERAKGNILERFSAQQFPDLHSELNLSSLELGDSALYFCASSVATSGNEQFFGPGTRLTVL.

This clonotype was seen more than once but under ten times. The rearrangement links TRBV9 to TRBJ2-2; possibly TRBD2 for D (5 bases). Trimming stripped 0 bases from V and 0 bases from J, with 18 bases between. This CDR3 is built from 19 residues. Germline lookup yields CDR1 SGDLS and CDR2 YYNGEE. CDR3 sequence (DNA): TGTGCCAGCAGCGTAGGCGGCGGGTGGGCCTCAGCGAACACCGGGGAGCTGTTTTTT. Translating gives CASSVGGGWASANTGELFF.

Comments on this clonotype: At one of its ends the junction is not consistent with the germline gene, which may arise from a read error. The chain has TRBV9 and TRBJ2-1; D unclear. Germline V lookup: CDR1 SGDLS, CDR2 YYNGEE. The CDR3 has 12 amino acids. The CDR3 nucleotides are TGTGACAGCAGCTCCCGGACCAATGAGCAATTCTTC. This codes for CDSSSRTNEQFF.

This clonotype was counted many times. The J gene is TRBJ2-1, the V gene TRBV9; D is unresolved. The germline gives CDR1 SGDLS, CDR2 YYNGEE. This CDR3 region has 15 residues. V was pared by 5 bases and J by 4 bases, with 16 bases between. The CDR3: CASSASGHEYNEQFF. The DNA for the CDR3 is TGTGCCAGCAGTGCGTCGGGCCACGAATACAATGAGCAGTTCTTC.

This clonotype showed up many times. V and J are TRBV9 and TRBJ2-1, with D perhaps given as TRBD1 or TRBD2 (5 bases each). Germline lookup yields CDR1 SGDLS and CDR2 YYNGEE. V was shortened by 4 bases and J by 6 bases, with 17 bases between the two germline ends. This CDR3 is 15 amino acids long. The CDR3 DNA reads TGTGCCAGCAGCCCCTCTGGGGGAGTTGCCAATGAGCAGTTCTTC. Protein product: CASSPSGGVANEQFF.

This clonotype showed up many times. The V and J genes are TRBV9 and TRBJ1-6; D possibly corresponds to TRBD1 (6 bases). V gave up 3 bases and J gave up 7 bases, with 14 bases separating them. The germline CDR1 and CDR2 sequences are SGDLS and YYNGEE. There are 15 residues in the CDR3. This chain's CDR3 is CASSAAQGWNSPLHF. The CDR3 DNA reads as TGTGCCAGCAGCGCAGCCCAGGGGTGGAATTCACCCCTCCACTTT. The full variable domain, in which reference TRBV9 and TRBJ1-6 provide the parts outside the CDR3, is DSGVTQTPKHLITATGQRVTLRCSPRSGDLSVYWYQQSLDQGLQFLIQYYNGEERAKGNILERFSAQQFPDLHSELNLSSLELGDSALYFCASSAAQGWNSPLHFGNGTRLTVT.

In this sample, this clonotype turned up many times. This chain's CDR3 is CASSVGAGYQETQYF. The DNA for the CDR3 is TGTGCCAGCAGCGTTGGAGCGGGTTACCAAGAGACCCAGTACTTC. The chain is built from TRBV9 and TRBJ2-5, with D possibly being TRBD2 (6 bases). Trimming took off 2 bases at V and 0 bases at J, with 11 bases between the two ends. CDR1 is SGDLS and CDR2 is YYNGEE in the germline V gene. CDR3 length equals 15 residues.

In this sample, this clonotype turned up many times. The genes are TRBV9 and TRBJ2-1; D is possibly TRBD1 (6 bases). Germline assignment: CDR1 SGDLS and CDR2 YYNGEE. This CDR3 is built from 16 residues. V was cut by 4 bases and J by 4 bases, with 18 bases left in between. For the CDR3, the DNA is TGTGCCAGCAGCCCAGGTACAGGGTTGAATTACAATGAGCAGTTCTTC. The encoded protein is CASSPGTGLNYNEQFF.

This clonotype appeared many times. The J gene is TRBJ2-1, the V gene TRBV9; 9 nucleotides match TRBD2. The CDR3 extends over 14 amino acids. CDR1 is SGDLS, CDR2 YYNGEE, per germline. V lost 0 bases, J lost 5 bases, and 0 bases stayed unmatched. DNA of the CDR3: TGTGCCAGCAGCGTAGCTAGCGGGAACAATGAGCAGTTCTTC. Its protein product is CASSVASGNNEQFF. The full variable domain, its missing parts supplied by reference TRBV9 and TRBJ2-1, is DSGVTQTPKHLITATGQRVTLRCSPRSGDLSVYWYQQSLDQGLQFLIQYYNGEERAKGNILERFSAQQFPDLHSELNLSSLELGDSALYFCASSVASGNNEQFFGPGTRLTVL.

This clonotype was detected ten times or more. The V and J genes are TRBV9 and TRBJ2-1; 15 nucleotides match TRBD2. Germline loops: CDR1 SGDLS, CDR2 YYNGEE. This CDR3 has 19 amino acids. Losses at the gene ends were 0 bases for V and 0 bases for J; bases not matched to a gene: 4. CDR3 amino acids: CASSVGGLAGGLSYNEQFF. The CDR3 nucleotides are TGTGCCAGCAGCGTAGGGGGACTAGCGGGGGGCCTCTCCTACAATGAGCAGTTCTTC.

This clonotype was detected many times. In DNA, the CDR3 is TGTGCCAGCAGCGTAGCGTCCAGCGGAGCGTACCAAGAGACCCAGTACTTC. Translation gives CASSVASSGAYQETQYF. The gene calls are TRBV9 and TRBJ2-5; a possible D gene is TRBD2 (5 bases). V was pared by 0 bases and J by 0 bases, with 15 bases between. The CDR3 totals 17 residues. CDR1 SGDLS and CDR2 YYNGEE come from the germline V gene.

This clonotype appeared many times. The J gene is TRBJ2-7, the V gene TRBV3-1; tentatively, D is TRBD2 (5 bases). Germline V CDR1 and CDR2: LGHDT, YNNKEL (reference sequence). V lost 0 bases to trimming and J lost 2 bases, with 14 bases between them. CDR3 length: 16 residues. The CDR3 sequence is CASSQDIPPGTYEQYV. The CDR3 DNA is TGTGCCAGCAGCCAAGATATTCCACCGGGGACCTACGAGCAGTACGTC.

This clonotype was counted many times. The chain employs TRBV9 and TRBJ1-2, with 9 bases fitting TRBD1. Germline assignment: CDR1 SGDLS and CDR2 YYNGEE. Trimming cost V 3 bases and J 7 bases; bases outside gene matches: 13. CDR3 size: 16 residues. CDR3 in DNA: TGTGCCAGCAGCGGATACCGGGACAGGGTAGAGCGTGGCTACACCTTC. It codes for CASSGYRDRVERGYTF.

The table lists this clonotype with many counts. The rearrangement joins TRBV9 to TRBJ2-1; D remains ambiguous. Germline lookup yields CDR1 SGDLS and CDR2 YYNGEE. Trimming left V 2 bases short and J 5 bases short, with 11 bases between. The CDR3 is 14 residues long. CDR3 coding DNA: TGTGCCAGCAGCGTCGGGCCCAGAAACAATGAGCAGTTCTTC. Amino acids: CASSVGPRNNEQFF.

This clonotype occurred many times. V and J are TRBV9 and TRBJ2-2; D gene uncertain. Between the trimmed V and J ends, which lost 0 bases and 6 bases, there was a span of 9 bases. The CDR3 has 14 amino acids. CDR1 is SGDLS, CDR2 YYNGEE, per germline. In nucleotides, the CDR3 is TGTGCCAGCAGCGTAGGAGTGTCGGCCGGGGAGCTGTTTTTT. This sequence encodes CASSVGVSAGELFF.

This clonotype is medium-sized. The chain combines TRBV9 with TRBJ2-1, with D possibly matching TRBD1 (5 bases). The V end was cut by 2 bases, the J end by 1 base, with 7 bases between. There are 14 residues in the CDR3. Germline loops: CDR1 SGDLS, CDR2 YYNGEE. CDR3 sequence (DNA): TGTGCCAGCAGCGTCGCAGGGTCCTACAATGAGCAGTTCTTC. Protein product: CASSVAGSYNEQFF.

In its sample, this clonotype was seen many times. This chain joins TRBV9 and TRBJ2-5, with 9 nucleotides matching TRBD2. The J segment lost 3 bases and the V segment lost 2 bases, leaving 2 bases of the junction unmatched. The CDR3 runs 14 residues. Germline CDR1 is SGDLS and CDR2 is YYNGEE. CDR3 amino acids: CASSVSGGEETQYF. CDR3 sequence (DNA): TGTGCCAGCAGCGTTAGCGGGGGAGAAGAGACCCAGTACTTC.

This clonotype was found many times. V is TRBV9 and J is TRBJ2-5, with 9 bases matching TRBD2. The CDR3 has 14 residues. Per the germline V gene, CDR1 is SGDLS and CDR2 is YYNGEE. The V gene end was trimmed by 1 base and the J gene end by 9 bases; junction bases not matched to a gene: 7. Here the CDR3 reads CASSVIPAGGAQYF. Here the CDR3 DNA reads TGTGCCAGCAGCGTAATACCAGCGGGGGGAGCCCAGTACTTC.

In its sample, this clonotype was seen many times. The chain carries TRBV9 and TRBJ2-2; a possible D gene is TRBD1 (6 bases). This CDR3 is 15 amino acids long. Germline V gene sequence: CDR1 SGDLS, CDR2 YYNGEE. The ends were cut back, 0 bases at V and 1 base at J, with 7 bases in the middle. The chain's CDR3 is CASSVEGQNTGELFF. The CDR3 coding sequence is TGTGCCAGCAGCGTAGAGGGACAGAACACCGGGGAGCTGTTTTTT.

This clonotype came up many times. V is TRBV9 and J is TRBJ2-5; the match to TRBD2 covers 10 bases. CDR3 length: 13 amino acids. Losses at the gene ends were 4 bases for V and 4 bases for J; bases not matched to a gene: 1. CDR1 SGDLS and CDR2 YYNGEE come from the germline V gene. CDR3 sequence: CASSLAGAETQYF. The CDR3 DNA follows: TGTGCCAGCAGCCTAGCGGGGGCAGAGACCCAGTACTTC.

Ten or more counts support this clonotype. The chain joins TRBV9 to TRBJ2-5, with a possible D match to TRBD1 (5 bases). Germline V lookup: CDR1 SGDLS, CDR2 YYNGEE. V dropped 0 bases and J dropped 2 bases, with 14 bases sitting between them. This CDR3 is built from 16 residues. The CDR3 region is CASSVDPGPPQETQYF. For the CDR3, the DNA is TGTGCCAGCAGCGTAGACCCAGGGCCCCCACAAGAGACCCAGTACTTC.